Listed here is a single TCR beta chain. This table comes from immunoSEQ multiplex PCR, and its TCRdb copy is limited to in-frame clones, with some not included. The data contain more than 65,000 clones, 85% to 95% of them singletons. These data belong to a study of technical replicates of blood from several donors. This CDR3 is 13 amino acids long. The germline CDR1 and CDR2 sequences are LGHNA and YNFKEQ. The J segment lost 6 bases and the V segment lost 5 bases, leaving 0 bases of the junction unmatched. The rearrangement links TRBV4-2 to TRBJ2-2, with 10 nucleotides matching TRBD2. The sample taken for sequencing was T cells isolated from PBMCs. The receptor comes from a human donor in good health. CDR3 bases: TGTGCCAGCAGCGGGACTAGCGCCGGGGAGCTGTTTTTT. Translation gives CASSGTSAGELFF.